The 15 T cell receptor beta chains presented below share a single source sample, sequenced in a study of shared clonotypes between healthy human individuals. Here immunoSEQ multiplex PCR was the method, and the copy in TCRdb shows in-frame clones only, minus some. The sample has roughly 770,000 clones; around 96% are singletons. In the naive CD8 group, cells lacked CD45RO and were positively selected for CCR7, so terminally differentiated effector memory CD45RA+ cells were left out. The material sequenced was naive CD8+ T cells sorted from blood. These receptors originate from a man between 25 and 39 years old in good health.

This rearrangement joins TRBV28 to TRBJ1-4; unclear D gene. The V gene lost 6 bases and the J gene lost 5 bases, with 16 bases spanning the gap. The CDR3 loop spans 15 amino acids. Looked up from germline, CDR1 is MDHEN and CDR2 is SYDVKM. The CDR3 loop reads CASSPPVAANEKLFF. CDR3 bases: TGTGCCAGCAGCCCCCCGGTGGCAGCGAATGAAAAACTGTTTTTT.

The V gene is TRBV21-1, the J gene TRBJ2-7; the table assigns TRBD2, which was not confirmed against the DNA. TRBV21-1 is a recognized pseudogene. This CDR3 has 11 residues. The CDR3 sequence: CASSPHGEQYF. In nucleotides, the CDR3 is TGTGCCAGCAGCCCCCACGGTGAGCAGTACTTC.

This sequence joins TRBV4-1 and TRBJ1-4; 11 bases agree with TRBD1. The trim removed 0 bases at V and 7 bases at J, leaving 19 bases unmatched. CDR1 and CDR2 from the germline V gene are MGHRA and YSYEKL. The CDR3 is made up of 21 amino acids. In DNA form, the CDR3 reads TGCGCCAGCAGCCAAGAAGCAGGGAGGGACAGGGGGGAGTCGGGGAGTGAAAAACTGTTTTTT. This translates into CASSQEAGRDRGESGSEKLFF.

V and J are TRBV27 and TRBJ2-1; D remains unclear. This CDR3 spans 15 amino acids. Germline lookup yields CDR1 MNHEY and CDR2 SMNVEV (reference sequence). V was pared by 4 bases and J by 8 bases, with 18 bases between. The CDR3 DNA sequence: TGTGCCAGCAGTTCTTTGGCACTACCTTTGGATGAGCAGTTCTTC. It specifies CASSSLALPLDEQFF.

This clone came up a few times. The J gene is TRBJ2-7, the V gene TRBV5-1; D may correspond to TRBD1 or TRBD2 (5 bases each). This CDR3 is built from 15 residues. CDR1 SGHRS and CDR2 YFSETQ come from the germline V gene. V lost 4 bases and J 1 base, leaving 15 bases between the germline ends. CDR3 nucleotides: TGCGCCAGCAGCGCCGGGACGGAGGTTTCCTACGAGCAGTACTTC. It yields the protein CASSAGTEVSYEQYF.

This chain links TRBV7-7 with TRBJ2-2; D call uncertain. CDR1 and CDR2 (germline): SSHAT, FNYEAQ (reference sequence). V shed 1 base and J shed 4 bases, with 10 bases lying between them. CDR3 length: 15 amino acids. The CDR3 nucleotides are TGTGCCAGCAGCTTAGAACCCACCATCACCGGGGAGCTGTTTTTT. As protein: CASSLEPTITGELFF.

The gene calls are TRBV7-6 and TRBJ2-3, with D perhaps matching TRBD1 or TRBD2 (7 bases each). This CDR3 comprises 16 residues. Looked up from germline, CDR1 is SGHVS and CDR2 is FNYEAQ. V lost 4 bases and J lost 5, with 19 bases in between. The CDR3 spells CASSSLGGGRLDTQYF. CDR3 bases: TGTGCCAGCAGCTCACTAGGGGGCGGGAGATTAGATACGCAGTATTTT.

This clone was recorded only once. The J gene is TRBJ2-7, the V gene TRBV7-9, with D perhaps being TRBD1 or TRBD2 (7 bases each). The V gene's germline CDR1 is SEHNR and CDR2 FQNEAQ (reference sequence). Trimming took off 5 bases at V and 5 bases at J, with 16 bases between the two ends. The CDR3 length is 14 residues. DNA of the CDR3: TGTGCCAGCAGCCCCAGGGAGGGGGCCCACGAGCAGTACTTC. Translated: CASSPREGAHEQYF.

The V call is TRBV6-6, the J call TRBJ2-7, with D perhaps TRBD2 (5 bases). The ends were cut back, 8 bases at V and 6 bases at J, with 23 bases in the middle. Per germline, CDR1 MNHNY and CDR2 SVGAGI (reference sequence). CDR3 length: 15 amino acids. CDR3 sequence: CASGRSRAPSTEQYF. The CDR3, as DNA: TGTGCCAGCGGGCGGTCGCGGGCGCCCAGCACCGAGCAGTACTTC.

The V and J genes are TRBV7-8 and TRBJ2-7; 16 nucleotides line up with TRBD2. The germline V gene encodes CDR1 SGHVS and CDR2 FQNEAQ. This CDR3 has 18 amino acids. V gave up 3 bases and J gave up 1 base; unmatched junction bases: 6. The CDR3 reads CASSLGTSGRARSYEQYF. The CDR3 nucleotides read TGTGCCAGCAGCTTGGGGACTAGCGGGAGGGCCCGGTCCTACGAGCAGTACTTC.

The chain carries TRBV13 and TRBJ2-7; 12 bases map to TRBD1. Germline V gives CDR1 PRHDT, CDR2 FYEKMQ (reference sequence). V was pared by 5 bases and J by 6 bases, with 5 bases of the junction left unmatched. The length of the CDR3 is 14 residues. The CDR3: CASSLGTGGVEQYF. In DNA form, the CDR3 reads TGTGCCAGCAGCCTCGGGACAGGGGGCGTCGAGCAGTACTTC.

Of note for this clone: Within the sample, other DNA sequences also encode this same CDR3. The J gene is TRBJ2-7, the V gene TRBV7-9, with D uncertain. Germline V gene lookup returns CDR1 SEHNR and CDR2 FQNEAQ (reference sequence). Trimming stripped 5 bases from V and 4 bases from J, with 9 bases between. This CDR3 has 12 residues. The CDR3 protein is CASSRQAYEQYF. The CDR3 coding sequence is TGTGCCAGCAGCCGCCAGGCGTACGAGCAGTACTTC.

V is TRBV19 and J is TRBJ2-7, with D possibly TRBD1 on 6 matching bases. This CDR3 region has 15 residues. V was shortened by 4 bases and J by 3 bases, with 16 bases between the two germline ends. Germline V gene lookup returns CDR1 LNHDA and CDR2 SQIVND (reference sequence). CDR3 sequence reads: CASSTHGTYLYEQYF. CDR3 in DNA: TGTGCCAGTAGTACGCACGGGACATACCTCTACGAGCAGTACTTC.

This clone was found once. At the DNA level, this CDR3 is encoded by other sequences in the same sample as well. The chain carries TRBV5-1 and TRBJ2-3, with 7 bases lining up with TRBD2. CDR1 and CDR2 from the germline V gene are SGHRS and YFSETQ. The trim removed 0 bases at V and 3 bases at J, leaving 4 bases unmatched. The CDR3 totals 15 residues. The CDR3 coding sequence is TGCGCCAGCAGCTTGGAACGGGGAGGGACAGATACGCAGTATTTT. This codes for CASSLERGGTDTQYF.

This clone was counted a single time. The chain employs TRBV4-2 and TRBJ1-1; D is undetermined. V was pared by 0 bases and J by 1 base, with 6 bases between. Germline CDR1 reads LGHNA; CDR2 reads YNFKEQ. This CDR3 spans 14 amino acids. CDR3 loop: CASSQDLGNTEAFF. CDR3 DNA: TGTGCCAGCAGCCAAGATCTGGGGAACACTGAAGCTTTCTTT.